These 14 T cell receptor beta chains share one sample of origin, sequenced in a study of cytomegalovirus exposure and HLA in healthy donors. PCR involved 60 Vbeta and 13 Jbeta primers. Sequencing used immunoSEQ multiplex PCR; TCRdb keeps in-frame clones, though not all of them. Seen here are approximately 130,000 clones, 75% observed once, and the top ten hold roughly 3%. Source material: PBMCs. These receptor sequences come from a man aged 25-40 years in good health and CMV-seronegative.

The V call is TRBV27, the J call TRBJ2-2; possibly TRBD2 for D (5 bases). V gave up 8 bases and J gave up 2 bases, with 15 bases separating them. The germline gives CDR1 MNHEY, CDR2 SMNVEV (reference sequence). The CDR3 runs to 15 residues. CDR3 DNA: TGTGCCAGCTCCGAGGACTGGGTAAACACCGGGGAGCTGTTTTTT. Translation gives CASSEDWVNTGELFF.

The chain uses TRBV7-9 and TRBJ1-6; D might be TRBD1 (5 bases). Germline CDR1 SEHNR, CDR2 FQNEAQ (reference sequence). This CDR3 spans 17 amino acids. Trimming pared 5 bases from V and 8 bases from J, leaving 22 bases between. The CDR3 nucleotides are TGTGCCAGCAGCGCAGATTGGACGGACACAAGGGATTCACCCCTCCACTTT. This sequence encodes CASSADWTDTRDSPLHF.

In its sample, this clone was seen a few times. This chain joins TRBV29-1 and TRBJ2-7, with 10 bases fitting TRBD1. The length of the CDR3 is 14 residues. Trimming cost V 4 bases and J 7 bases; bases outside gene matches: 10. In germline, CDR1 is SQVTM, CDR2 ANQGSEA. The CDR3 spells CSVGGTGVTREQYF. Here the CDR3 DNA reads TGCAGCGTTGGGGGGACAGGGGTGACGCGGGAGCAGTACTTC.

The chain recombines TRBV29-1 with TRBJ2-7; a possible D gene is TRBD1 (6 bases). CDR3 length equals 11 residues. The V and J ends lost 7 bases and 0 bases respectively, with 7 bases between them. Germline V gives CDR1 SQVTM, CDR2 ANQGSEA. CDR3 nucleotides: TGCAGCGGGGGGCTCTCCTACGAGCAGTACTTC. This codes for CSGGLSYEQYF.

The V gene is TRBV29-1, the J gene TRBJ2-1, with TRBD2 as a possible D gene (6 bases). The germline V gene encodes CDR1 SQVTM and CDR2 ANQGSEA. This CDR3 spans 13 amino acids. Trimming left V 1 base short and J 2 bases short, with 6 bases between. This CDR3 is CSVEAGAYNEQFF. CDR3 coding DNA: TGCAGCGTTGAAGCGGGGGCCTACAATGAGCAGTTCTTC.

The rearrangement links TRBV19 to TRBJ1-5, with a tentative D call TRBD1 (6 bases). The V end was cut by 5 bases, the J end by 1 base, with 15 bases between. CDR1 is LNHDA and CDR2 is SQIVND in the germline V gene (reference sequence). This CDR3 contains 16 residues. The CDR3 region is CASSLQGQGSNQPQHF. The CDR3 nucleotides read TGTGCCAGTAGTCTACAGGGTCAGGGGAGCAATCAGCCCCAGCATTTT.

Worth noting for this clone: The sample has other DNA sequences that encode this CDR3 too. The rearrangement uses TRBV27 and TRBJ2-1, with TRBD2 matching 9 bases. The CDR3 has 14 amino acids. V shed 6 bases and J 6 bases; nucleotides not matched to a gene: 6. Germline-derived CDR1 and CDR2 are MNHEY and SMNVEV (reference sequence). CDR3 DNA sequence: TGTGCCAGCAGGGGCCTAGCGGGAACCAATGAGCAGTTCTTC. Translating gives CASRGLAGTNEQFF.

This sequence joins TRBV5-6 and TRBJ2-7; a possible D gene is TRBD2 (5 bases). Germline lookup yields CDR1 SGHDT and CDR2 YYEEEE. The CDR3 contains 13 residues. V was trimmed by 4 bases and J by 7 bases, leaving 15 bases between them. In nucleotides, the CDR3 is TGTGCCAGCAGCCGGACTCCATCGGGTGAGCAGTACTTC. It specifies CASSRTPSGEQYF.

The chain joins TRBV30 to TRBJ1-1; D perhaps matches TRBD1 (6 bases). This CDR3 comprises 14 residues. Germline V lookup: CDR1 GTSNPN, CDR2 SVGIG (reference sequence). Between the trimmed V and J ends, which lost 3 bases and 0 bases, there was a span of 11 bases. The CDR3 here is CAWRRTDMNTEAFF. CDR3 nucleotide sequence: TGTGCCTGGAGAAGGACAGACATGAACACTGAAGCTTTCTTT.

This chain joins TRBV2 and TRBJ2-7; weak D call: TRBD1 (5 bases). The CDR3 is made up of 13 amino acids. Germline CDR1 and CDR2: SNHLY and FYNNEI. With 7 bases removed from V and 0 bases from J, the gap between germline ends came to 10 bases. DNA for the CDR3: TGTGCCAGCATGCAGGGTTCCTCCTACGAGCAGTACTTC. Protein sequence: CASMQGSSYEQYF.

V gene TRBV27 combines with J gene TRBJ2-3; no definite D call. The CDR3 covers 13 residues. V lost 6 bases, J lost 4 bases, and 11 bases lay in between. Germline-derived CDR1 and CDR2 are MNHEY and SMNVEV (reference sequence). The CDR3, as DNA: TGTGCCAGCAGCCCCAGATCCCCAGATACGCAGTATTTT. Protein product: CASSPRSPDTQYF.

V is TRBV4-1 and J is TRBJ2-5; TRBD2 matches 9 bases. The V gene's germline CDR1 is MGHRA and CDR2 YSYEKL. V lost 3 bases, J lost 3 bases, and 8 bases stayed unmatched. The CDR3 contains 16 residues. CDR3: CASSQVGAGGKETQYF. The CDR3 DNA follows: TGCGCCAGCAGCCAGGTCGGGGCGGGGGGGAAAGAGACCCAGTACTTC.

The CDR3 is CASSPDGTSGVAGELFF. CDR3 nucleotide sequence: TGTGCCAGCTCACCGGATGGGACTAGCGGGGTAGCCGGGGAGCTGTTTTTT. The rearrangement uses TRBV18 and TRBJ2-2, with TRBD2 matching over 13 bases. This CDR3 has 17 residues. Germline CDR1 and CDR2: KGHSH and LQKENI. V was pared by 3 bases and J by 6 bases, with 7 bases of the junction left unmatched.

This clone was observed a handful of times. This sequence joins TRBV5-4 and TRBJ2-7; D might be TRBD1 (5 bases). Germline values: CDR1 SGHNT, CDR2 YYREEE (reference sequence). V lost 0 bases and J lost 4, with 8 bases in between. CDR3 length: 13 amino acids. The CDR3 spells CASSLGGRYEQYF. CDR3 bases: TGTGCCAGCAGCTTGGGGGGCCGATACGAGCAGTACTTC.